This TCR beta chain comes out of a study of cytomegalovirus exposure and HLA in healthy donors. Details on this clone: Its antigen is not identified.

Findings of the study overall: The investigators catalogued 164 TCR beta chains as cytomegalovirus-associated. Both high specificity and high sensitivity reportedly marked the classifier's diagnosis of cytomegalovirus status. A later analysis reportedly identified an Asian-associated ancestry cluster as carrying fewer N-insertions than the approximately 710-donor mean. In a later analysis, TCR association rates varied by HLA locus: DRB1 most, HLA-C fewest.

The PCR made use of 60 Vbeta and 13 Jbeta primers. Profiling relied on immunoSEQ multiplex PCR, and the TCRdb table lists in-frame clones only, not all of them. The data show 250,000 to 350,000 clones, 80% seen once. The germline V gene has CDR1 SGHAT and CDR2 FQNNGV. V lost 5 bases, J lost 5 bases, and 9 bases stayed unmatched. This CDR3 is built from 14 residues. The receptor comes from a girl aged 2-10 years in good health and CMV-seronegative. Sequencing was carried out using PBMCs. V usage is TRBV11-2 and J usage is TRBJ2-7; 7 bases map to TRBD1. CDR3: CASSPGGWANEQYF. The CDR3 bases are TGTGCCAGCAGCCCAGGGGGTTGGGCTAACGAGCAGTACTTC. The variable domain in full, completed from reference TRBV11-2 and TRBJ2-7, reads EAGVAQSPRYKIIEKRQSVAFWCNPISGHATLYWYQQILGQGPKLLIQFQNNGVVDDSQLPKDRFSAERLKGVDSTLKIQPAKLEDSAVYLCASSPGGWANEQYFGPGTRLTVT.